The next 17 T cell receptor beta chains were all read from a single sample in a study of blood T cells in healthy people across ages. The second PCR ran roughly 7 to 11 cycles with a sample-barcoded 5' primer and J-beta primers. TCRdb independently ran MiXCR on the 5' RACE reads; one entry per CDR3 protein. The sample lists roughly 730,000 distinct CDR3 sequences, roughly three fifths seen once, with 20% to 30% in the top ten. The sample taken for sequencing was blood. The receptors come from a man aged 35 to 55 in good health.

The CDR3 here is CSVVVVTGELFF. DNA of the CDR3: TGCAGCGTTGTAGTCGTTACCGGGGAGCTGTTTTTT. This sequence joins TRBV29-1 and TRBJ2-2; D gene ambiguous. Trimming shortened V by 4 bases and J by 5 bases, and 8 bases separated the two germline ends. CDR1 and CDR2 (germline): SQVTM, ANQGSEA. The CDR3 has 12 amino acids.

In DNA form, the CDR3 reads TGCAGTGCTAGGGACAGCACCCTTGAAAAACTGTTTTTT. Protein sequence: CSARDSTLEKLFF. V usage is TRBV20-1 and J usage is TRBJ1-4; tentative D call: TRBD1 (6 bases). The CDR3 extends over 13 amino acids. V lost 3 bases and J 7 bases, leaving 12 bases between the germline ends. Germline CDR1 DFQATT, CDR2 SNEGSKA (reference sequence).

This chain joins TRBV4-2 and TRBJ2-7; the match to TRBD2 covers 8 bases. The J segment lost 3 bases and the V segment lost 3 bases, leaving 16 bases of the junction unmatched. This CDR3 is 18 amino acids long. CDR1 and CDR2 (germline): LGHNA, YNFKEQ. The CDR3 is CASSHGPGAGGKDYEQYF. The CDR3 region has the DNA TGTGCCAGCAGCCATGGTCCGGGTGCGGGAGGCAAAGACTACGAGCAGTACTTC.

V usage is TRBV6-5 and J usage is TRBJ2-5; D is undetermined. The J call may not be correct, given that the DNA end is closer to TRBJ2-7. CDR1 and CDR2 (germline): MNHEY, SVGAGI. This CDR3 comprises 15 residues. Here the CDR3 reads CASSYQRTGSYEQYF. CDR3 nucleotides: TGTGCCAGCAGTTACCAACGGACCGGTTCTTACGAGCAGTACTTC.

This chain connects TRBV9 to TRBJ2-3, with 9 positions matching TRBD2. Germline V gene sequence: CDR1 SGDLS, CDR2 YYNGEE. The CDR3 runs 16 residues. V gave up 2 bases and J gave up 4 bases; unmatched junction bases: 8. The CDR3 bases are TGTGCCAGCAGCGTGGATAGCGGGAGTAGGGCAGATACGCAGTATTTT. It yields the protein CASSVDSGSRADTQYF.

The chain combines TRBV27 with TRBJ1-1, with TRBD1 as a possible D gene (5 bases). Germline lookup yields CDR1 MNHEY and CDR2 SMNVEV (reference sequence). Between the trimmed V and J ends, which lost 6 bases and 6 bases, there was a span of 20 bases. This CDR3 has 15 amino acids. The CDR3 region has the DNA TGTGCCAGCAGACGGGCCGTTTCGGGGGTTGCTGAAGCTTTCTTT. Amino acid sequence: CASRRAVSGVAEAFF.

This chain connects TRBV27 to TRBJ2-7; possible D gene TRBD1, 6 bases. The J call may be incorrect, as the DNA end agrees better with TRBJ2-5. The CDR3 sequence is 13 residues long. Per germline, CDR1 MNHEY and CDR2 SMNVEV (reference sequence). CDR3 DNA sequence: TGTGCCAGCAGTTTATCAGGGGGAAAGACCCAGTACTTC. Encoded protein: CASSLSGGKTQYF.

This chain uses TRBV7-3 with TRBJ1-2; D remains unclear. CDR3 size: 13 residues. The germline gives CDR1 SGHTA, CDR2 FQGTGA. V lost 7 bases and J lost 9, with 18 bases in between. CDR3 region: CASKDLGLSRYTF. CDR3 DNA sequence: TGTGCCAGCAAGGACCTGGGATTATCTCGCTACACCTTC.

The V and J genes are TRBV12-5 and TRBJ1-5; tentatively, D is TRBD1 (5 bases). Trimming cost V 1 base and J 6 bases, with 10 bases left between them. Germline assignment: CDR1 LGHNT and CDR2 FRNRAP. The CDR3 has 14 residues. CDR3 coding DNA: TGTGCTAGTGGTTTGGGCAGGGATGGTCAGCCCCAGCATTTT. It is translated as CASGLGRDGQPQHF.

This clonotype was seen a handful of times. The rearrangement joins TRBV11-3 to TRBJ2-1, with D perhaps being TRBD1 or TRBD2 (6 bases each). The CDR3 contains 15 residues. Germline loops: CDR1 SGHNT, CDR2 YENEEA. V lost 4 bases to trimming and J lost 3 bases, with 13 bases between them. CDR3 loop: CASSSNGGLYNEQFF. DNA for the CDR3: TGTGCCAGCAGCTCCAATGGGGGGCTCTACAATGAGCAGTTCTTC.

The gene calls are TRBV5-1 and TRBJ1-1, with 7 bases lining up with TRBD1. Germline values: CDR1 SGHRS, CDR2 YFSETQ. Losses at the gene ends were 3 bases for V and 3 bases for J; bases not matched to a gene: 5. This CDR3 comprises 14 residues. The CDR3 nucleotides read TGCGCCAGCAGCTCGGGACAGACCTACACTGAAGCTTTCTTT. This sequence encodes CASSSGQTYTEAFF. Together with reference TRBV5-1 and TRBJ1-1, the CDR3 gives the full variable domain: KAGVTQTPRYLIKTRGQQVTLSCSPISGHRSVSWYQQTPGQGLQFLFEYFSETQRNKGNFPGRFSGRQFSNSRSEMNVSTLELGDSALYLCASSSGQTYTEAFFGQGTRLTVV.

This chain uses TRBV20-1 with TRBJ2-3; D unclear. Between the trimmed V and J ends, which lost 6 bases and 2 bases, there was a span of 15 bases. The CDR3 consists of 14 residues. The germline V gene has CDR1 DFQATT and CDR2 SNEGSKA (reference sequence). This CDR3 is CSARPYTHTDTQYF. CDR3 nucleotide sequence: TGCAGTGCCCGACCCTACACACACACAGATACGCAGTATTTT.

The genes are TRBV6-2 or TRBV6-3 and TRBJ1-2; a possible D gene is TRBD1 (5 bases). The CDR3 spans 16 residues. The V gene lost 0 bases and the J gene lost 4 bases, with 15 bases spanning the gap. The germline CDR1 and CDR2 sequences are MNHEY and SVGEGT. The CDR3 sequence is CASSYSPAGSSYGYTF. CDR3 nucleotide sequence: TGTGCCAGCAGTTACTCCCCCGCAGGGTCGAGCTATGGCTACACCTTC.

The chain joins TRBV28 to TRBJ2-3, with TRBD1 matching over 7 bases. Germline loops: CDR1 MDHEN, CDR2 SYDVKM. V shed 9 bases and J 5 bases; nucleotides not matched to a gene: 5. The CDR3 runs 12 residues. CDR3 nucleotides: TGTGCCAGACAGGGGATGAGAGATACGCAGTATTTT. Amino acids: CARQGMRDTQYF.

The rearrangement uses TRBV3-1 and TRBJ2-7; TRBD1 aligns across 8 bases. Germline assignment: CDR1 LGHDT and CDR2 YNNKEL (reference sequence). The CDR3 has 15 residues. V dropped 4 bases and J dropped 2; count of bases not matched to a gene: 7. CDR3 in DNA: TGTGCCAGCAGCCCCCGGACAGGGAGCGCCTACGAGCAGTACTTC. Translating gives CASSPRTGSAYEQYF.

The chain carries TRBV4-2 and TRBJ2-4; no definite D call. The J call may be incorrect, as the DNA end agrees better with TRBJ2-7. Germline assignment: CDR1 LGHNA and CDR2 YNFKEQ. This CDR3 spans 17 amino acids. Here the CDR3 DNA reads TGTGCCAGCCGCTACCCCGGGTCGAACCGATGCTCCTACGAGCAGTACTTC. Protein sequence: CASRYPGSNRCSYEQYF.

The CDR3 loop is CSGIAGRTGELFF. The CDR3 DNA sequence: TGCAGCGGAATAGCGGGTCGAACCGGGGAGCTGTTTTTT. The V and J genes are TRBV29-1 and TRBJ2-2; 7 bases agree with TRBD2. CDR1 and CDR2 (germline): SQVTM, ANQGSEA. J lost 5 bases, V lost 7 bases, and 7 bases had no gene match. This CDR3 comprises 13 residues.